Below, 5 T cell receptor beta chains from the same sample are listed, as sequenced in a study of cytomegalovirus exposure and HLA in healthy donors. Amplification used 60 Vbeta primers and 13 Jbeta primers. Clones were sequenced by immunoSEQ multiplex PCR, and TCRdb holds only the in-frame ones, with some missing. The sample yields about 150,000 clones, 76% seen once. Sequencing was done on a sample of PBMCs. All receptors come from a middle-aged man in good health and CMV-seronegative.

The V gene is TRBV15, the J gene TRBJ2-7; 11 bases are shared with TRBD1. This CDR3 is 15 amino acids long. From germline, CDR1 is LNHNV and CDR2 YYDKDF (reference sequence). The trim removed 1 base at V and 5 bases at J, leaving 4 bases unmatched. The CDR3 bases are TGTGCCACCAGCAGAGTGGACAGGGGGCGAGACGAGCAGTACTTC. Protein: CATSRVDRGRDEQYF. The whole variable domain, remainder taken from reference TRBV15 and TRBJ2-7, is DAMVIQNPRYQVTQFGKPVTLSCSQTLNHNVMYWYQQKSSQAPKLLFHYYDKDFNNEADTPDNFQSRRPNTSFCFLDIRSPGLGDTAMYLCATSRVDRGRDEQYFGPGTRLTVT.

V and J are TRBV14 and TRBJ2-3, with D possibly being TRBD2 (6 bases). Germline CDR1 and CDR2: SGHDN and FVKESK. Trimming left V 0 bases short and J 0 bases short, with 10 bases between. The CDR3 sequence is 16 residues long. Here the CDR3 DNA reads TGTGCCAGCAGCCAAGATTGGCTAGCGAGCACAGATACGCAGTATTTT. It codes for CASSQDWLASTDTQYF.

V is TRBV7-9 and J is TRBJ2-1; 8 nucleotides align to TRBD2. Looked up from germline, CDR1 is SEHNR and CDR2 is FQNEAQ (reference sequence). V shed 5 bases, J shed 5 bases, and the junction held 5 bases outside the gene matches. This CDR3 spans 14 amino acids. DNA for the CDR3: TGTGCCAGCAGCGCGGGACTAGGCGACAATGAGCAGTTCTTC. Encoded protein: CASSAGLGDNEQFF.

This sequence joins TRBV2 and TRBJ1-5, with D tentatively TRBD1 (5 bases). The length of the CDR3 is 14 residues. Germline CDR1 and CDR2: SNHLY and FYNNEI. Trimming took 4 bases from V and 4 from J, leaving 11 bases between them. For the CDR3, the DNA is TGTGCCAGCAGTGTATGGGGCCGAAATCAGCCCCAGCATTTT. Protein sequence: CASSVWGRNQPQHF.

The V and J genes are TRBV6-1 and TRBJ1-1; possible D gene TRBD1, 5 bases. CDR1 is MNHNS, CDR2 SASEGT, per germline. This CDR3 is 14 amino acids long. Trimming took 6 bases from V and 4 from J, leaving 15 bases between them. CDR3 in amino acids: CASRLPPQGTEAFF. CDR3 nucleotides: TGTGCCAGCAGGCTGCCTCCTCAGGGCACTGAAGCTTTCTTT.